The subject of this entry is one T cell receptor (beta chain). The sample belongs to a study of regulatory T cells in long-lasting Graves disease. With 1 base removed from V and 2 bases from J, the gap between germline ends came to 12 bases. The CDR3 is made up of 15 amino acids. Germline V gene sequence: CDR1 SGHVS, CDR2 FNYEAQ. Assembly of TCR beta libraries relied on iRepertoire HTBI primers together with Arm-PCR of CDR3 regions. TCRdb fed the multiplex PCR reads into MiXCR, producing one record per CDR3 protein. The table lists about half a million distinct CDR3 sequences, about 20% of them singletons, with around 13% in the top ten. Noted time point: persistent/refractory GD, antithyroid drugs over 5 years with positive TRAb. PBMC RNA was the source of the TCR library.

The chain is built from TRBV7-6 and TRBJ2-7, with D possibly matching TRBD2 (6 bases). The starting material was peripheral blood mononuclear cells (PBMCs), obtained when the disease was refractory, from a patient treated with antithyroid drugs. This receptor was identified in a female donor with Graves disease. The DNA for the CDR3 is TGTGCCAGCAGCTTAGGTCGCGGAGGGGCCTACGAGCAGTACTTC. This translates into CASSLGRGGAYEQYF.